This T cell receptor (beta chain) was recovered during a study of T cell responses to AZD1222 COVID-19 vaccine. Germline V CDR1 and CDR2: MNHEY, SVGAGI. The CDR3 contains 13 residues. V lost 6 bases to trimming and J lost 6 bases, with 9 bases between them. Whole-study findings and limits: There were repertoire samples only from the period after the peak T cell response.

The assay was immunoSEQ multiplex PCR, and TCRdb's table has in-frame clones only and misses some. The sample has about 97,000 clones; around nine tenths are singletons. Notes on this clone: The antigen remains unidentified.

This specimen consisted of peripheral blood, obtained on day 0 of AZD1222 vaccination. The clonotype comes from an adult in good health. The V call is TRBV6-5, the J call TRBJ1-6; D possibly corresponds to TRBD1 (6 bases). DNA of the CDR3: TGTGCCAGCAGCGGACAGAGTAATTCACCCCTCCACTTT. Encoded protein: CASSGQSNSPLHF.